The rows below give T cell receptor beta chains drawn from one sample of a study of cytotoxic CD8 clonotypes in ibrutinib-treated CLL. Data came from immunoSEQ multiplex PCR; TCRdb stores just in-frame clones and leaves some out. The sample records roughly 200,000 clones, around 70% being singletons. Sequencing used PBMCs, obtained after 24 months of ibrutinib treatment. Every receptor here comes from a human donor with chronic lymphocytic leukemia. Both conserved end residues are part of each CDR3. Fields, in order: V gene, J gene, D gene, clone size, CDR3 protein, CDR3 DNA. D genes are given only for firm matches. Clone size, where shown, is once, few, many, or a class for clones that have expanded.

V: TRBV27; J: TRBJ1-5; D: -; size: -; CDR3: CASSLSSNQPQHF; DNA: TGTGCCAGCAGTCTTAGTAGCAATCAGCCCCAGCATTTT
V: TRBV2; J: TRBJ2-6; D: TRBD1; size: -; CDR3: CASRTPGQGFRANVLTF; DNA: TGTGCCAGCAGAACCCCGGGACAGGGTTTTCGGGCCAACGTCCTGACTTTC
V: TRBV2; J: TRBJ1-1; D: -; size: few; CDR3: CASKVLQAFF; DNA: TGTGCCAGCAAAGTACTGCAAGCTTTCTTT
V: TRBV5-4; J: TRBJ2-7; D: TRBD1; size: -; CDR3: CASSLFQGAYEQYF; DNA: TGTGCCAGCAGCTTGTTCCAGGGGGCCTACGAGCAGTACTTC
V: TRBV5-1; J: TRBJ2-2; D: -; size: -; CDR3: CASSSPEGRRNTGELFF; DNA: TGCGCCAGCAGCTCACCCGAGGGGCGGAGGAACACCGGGGAGCTGTTTTTT
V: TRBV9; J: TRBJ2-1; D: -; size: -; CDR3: CASSATYNEQFF; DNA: TGTGCCAGCAGCGCTACCTACAATGAGCAGTTCTTC
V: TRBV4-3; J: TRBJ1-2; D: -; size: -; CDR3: CASSQRDGDYYGYTF; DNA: TGCGCCAGCAGCCAGCGGGACGGGGACTACTATGGCTACACCTTC
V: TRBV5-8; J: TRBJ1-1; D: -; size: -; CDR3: CASSQGRKVEAFF; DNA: TGTGCCAGCAGCCAGGGTAGAAAGGTTGAAGCTTTCTTT
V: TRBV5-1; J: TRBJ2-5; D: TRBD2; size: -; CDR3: CASSLHPSGRQETQYF; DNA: TGCGCCAGCAGCTTGCATCCTAGCGGGAGGCAAGAGACCCAGTACTTC
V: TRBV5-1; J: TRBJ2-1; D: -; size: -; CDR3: CASSEDPDNEQFF; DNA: TGCGCCAGCAGCGAGGATCCAGACAATGAGCAGTTCTTC